Below, 14 T cell receptor beta chains from the same sample are listed, as sequenced in a study of cytomegalovirus exposure and HLA in healthy donors. Measured with immunoSEQ multiplex PCR; TCRdb has only the in-frame clones, and not every one. Here the sample spans 55,000 to 80,000 clones, approximately 95% being singletons. The sample comprised PBMCs. These receptors were taken from a woman aged 18-30 years in good health and CMV-seropositive.

V gene TRBV18 combines with J gene TRBJ2-4, with a possible D match to TRBD1 (5 bases). V lost 4 bases to trimming and J lost 1 base, with 11 bases between them. The CDR3 length is 15 residues. Per the germline V gene, CDR1 is KGHSH and CDR2 is LQKENI. CDR3 protein: CASSLQGPAKNIQYF. CDR3 nucleotides: TGTGCCAGCTCACTGCAGGGCCCGGCCAAAAACATTCAGTACTTC.

The chain has TRBV11-2 and TRBJ2-7, with 7 bases identical to TRBD1. J lost 0 bases, V lost 6 bases, and 8 bases had no gene match. This CDR3 spans 15 amino acids. In germline, CDR1 is SGHAT, CDR2 FQNNGV. In DNA, the CDR3 is TGTGCCAGCAGTGAGAGGGGGCTGGGCTCCTACGAGCAGTACTTC. This codes for CASSERGLGSYEQYF.

This chain connects TRBV13 to TRBJ2-7; no clear D gene. The CDR3 is 14 residues long. V was cut by 0 bases and J by 2 bases, with 8 bases left in between. Germline V gene lookup returns CDR1 PRHDT and CDR2 FYEKMQ (reference sequence). The CDR3 protein is CASSLGVQTYEQYF. As DNA, the CDR3 is TGTGCCAGCAGCTTAGGCGTTCAGACCTACGAGCAGTACTTC.

This chain's CDR3 is CASTDVEGQGNTF. The CDR3 nucleotides are TGTGCCAGCACTGACGTCGAGGGACAAGGAAACACCTTC. The genes are TRBV11-1 and TRBJ1-2; maybe TRBD1 (6 bases). The CDR3 spans 13 residues. CDR1 and CDR2 from the germline V gene are SGHAT and FQDESV (reference sequence). V lost 7 bases and J lost 12, with 21 bases in between.

In DNA, the CDR3 is TGTGCCAGCAGCCCGAAGGGGGTATTCGGGGCCAACGTCCTGACTTTC. Protein: CASSPKGVFGANVLTF. The genes are TRBV5-4 and TRBJ2-6, with a tentative D call TRBD1 (6 bases). Germline CDR1 is SGHNT and CDR2 is YYREEE (reference sequence). The CDR3 runs to 16 residues. V lost 4 bases to trimming and J lost 4 bases, with 15 bases between them.

The CDR3 reads CAISNFQTSGDYGYTF. Written as DNA, the CDR3 is TGTGCCATCAGTAATTTTCAGACCTCTGGAGACTATGGCTACACCTTC. This chain joins TRBV10-3 and TRBJ1-2; no clear D. The ends were cut back, 5 bases at V and 3 bases at J, with 19 bases in the middle. CDR1 and CDR2 from the germline V gene are ENHRY and SYGVKD. The CDR3 covers 16 residues.

V and J are TRBV28 and TRBJ1-2, with 7 bases lining up with TRBD1. Per the germline V gene, CDR1 is MDHEN and CDR2 is SYDVKM. V shed 1 base, J shed 6 bases, and the junction held 5 bases outside the gene matches. The CDR3 runs to 14 residues. The CDR3 bases are TGTGCCAGCAGTTTATTCGACAGGGTGAATGGCTACACCTTC. Amino acid sequence: CASSLFDRVNGYTF.

The genes are TRBV6-1 and TRBJ1-3; D ambiguous. Germline values: CDR1 MNHNS, CDR2 SASEGT. The length of the CDR3 is 15 residues. V was clipped by 4 bases and J by 0 bases, with 10 bases between them. The CDR3 nucleotides read TGTGCCAGCAGTGGTCCCGGGGTCTCTGGAAACACCATATATTTT. The encoded protein is CASSGPGVSGNTIYF.

The chain uses TRBV5-1 and TRBJ2-5; D might be TRBD1 (5 bases). The CDR3 totals 14 residues. Trimming shortened V by 4 bases and J by 5 bases, and 15 bases separated the two germline ends. CDR1 is SGHRS and CDR2 is YFSETQ in the germline V gene. CDR3 coding DNA: TGCGCCAGCAGCGGAAAGGGGATTGTTGAGACCCAGTACTTC. Translated, it gives CASSGKGIVETQYF. Variable domain in full (rest from reference TRBV5-1 and TRBJ2-5): KAGVTQTPRYLIKTRGQQVTLSCSPISGHRSVSWYQQTPGQGLQFLFEYFSETQRNKGNFPGRFSGRQFSNSRSEMNVSTLELGDSALYLCASSGKGIVETQYFGPGTRLLVL.

V usage is TRBV5-5 and J usage is TRBJ1-2; 8 nucleotides match TRBD1. Germline V gives CDR1 SGHKS, CDR2 YYEKEE (reference sequence). This CDR3 comprises 15 residues. Unmatched junction bases numbered 12, after V lost 4 bases and J lost 7 bases. The chain's CDR3 is CASSKAAGGAAGYTF. The CDR3 region has the DNA TGTGCCAGCAGCAAGGCGGCAGGGGGCGCCGCTGGCTACACCTTC.

This sequence joins TRBV4-1 and TRBJ2-1, with TRBD1 identical over 9 bases. The CDR3 spans 16 residues. Germline CDR1 is MGHRA and CDR2 is YSYEKL. J gave up 4 bases and V 4 bases, and 8 bases lay outside the gene matches. The CDR3 loop is CASSRWTGESYNEQFF. The CDR3 DNA sequence: TGCGCCAGCAGCCGATGGACAGGGGAAAGTTACAATGAGCAGTTCTTC.

V and J are TRBV18 and TRBJ2-1; 9 nucleotides line up with TRBD2. CDR3 size: 16 residues. Germline-derived CDR1 and CDR2 are KGHSH and LQKENI. Trimming at V came to 5 bases and at J to 5 bases, leaving 10 bases not matched to a gene. The CDR3 protein is CASSENLAGVDNEQFF. In nucleotides, the CDR3 is TGTGCCAGCTCAGAGAATTTAGCGGGGGTTGACAATGAGCAGTTCTTC.

The chain has TRBV7-9 and TRBJ1-2, with D possibly being TRBD1 (6 bases). Germline V gene data show CDR1 as SEHNR and CDR2 as FQNEAQ (reference sequence). V was pared by 5 bases and J by 10 bases, with 14 bases between. CDR3 length: 12 residues. The CDR3 sequence: CASSPGDIDYTF. In nucleotides, the CDR3 is TGTGCCAGCAGCCCCGGGGACATCGACTACACCTTC. Based on the CDR3 plus reference TRBV7-9 and TRBJ1-2, the full variable domain is DTGVSQNPRHKITKRGQNVTFRCDPISEHNRLYWYRQTLGQGPEFLTYFQNEAQLEKSRLLSDRFSAERPKGSFSTLEIQRTEQGDSAMYLCASSPGDIDYTFGSGTRLTVV.

The chain combines TRBV30 with TRBJ1-2, with TRBD1 matching 9 bases. Looked up from germline, CDR1 is GTSNPN and CDR2 is SVGIG (reference sequence). The CDR3 contains 17 residues. V was pared by 6 bases and J by 4 bases, with 18 bases of the junction left unmatched. CDR3 sequence reads: CACLGQGSFFPFYGYTF. The CDR3 region has the DNA TGTGCCTGCCTCGGACAGGGGAGTTTTTTCCCCTTCTATGGCTACACCTTC.